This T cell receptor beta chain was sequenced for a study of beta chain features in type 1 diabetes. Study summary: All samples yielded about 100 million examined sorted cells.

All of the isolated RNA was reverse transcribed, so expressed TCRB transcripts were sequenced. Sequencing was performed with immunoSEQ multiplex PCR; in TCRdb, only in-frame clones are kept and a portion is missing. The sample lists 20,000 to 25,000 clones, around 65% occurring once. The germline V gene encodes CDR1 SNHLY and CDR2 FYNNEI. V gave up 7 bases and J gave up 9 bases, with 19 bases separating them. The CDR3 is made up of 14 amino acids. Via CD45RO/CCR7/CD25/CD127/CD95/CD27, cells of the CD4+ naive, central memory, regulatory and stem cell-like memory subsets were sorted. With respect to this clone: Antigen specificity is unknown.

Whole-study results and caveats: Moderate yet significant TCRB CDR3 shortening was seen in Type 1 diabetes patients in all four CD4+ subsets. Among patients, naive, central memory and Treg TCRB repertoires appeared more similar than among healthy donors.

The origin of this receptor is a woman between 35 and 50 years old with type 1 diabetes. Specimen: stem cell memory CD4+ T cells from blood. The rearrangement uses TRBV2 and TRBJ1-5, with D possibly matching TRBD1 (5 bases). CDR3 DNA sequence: TGTGCCAGCAACCGCCGGGACTCCTTCGGGCCCCAGCATTTT. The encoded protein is CASNRRDSFGPQHF.